This T cell receptor beta chain originates from a study of blood T cell repertoires in COVID-19. V dropped 5 bases and J dropped 1 base, with 9 bases sitting between them. Germline assignment: CDR1 SGHNT and CDR2 YYREEE (reference sequence). The CDR3 has 13 residues. Libraries were prepared by immunoSEQ multiplex PCR; TCRdb keeps only in-frame clonotypes and omits some of them. The sample holds under 200,000 clones, 75% to 90% seen once. This clonotype was sampled from a woman aged 80 or older with active or convalescent COVID-19. Material: peripheral blood. The chain combines TRBV5-4 with TRBJ1-1; D gene ambiguous. In DNA form, the CDR3 reads TGTGCCAGCAGTCAGGCCGGGAACACTGAAGCTTTCTTT. Amino acids: CASSQAGNTEAFF.